The 27 T cell receptor beta chains below were found in one sample sequenced in a study of shared clonotypes between healthy human individuals (dated by TCRdb to 2018 to 2021). The library was made by the immunoSEQ multiplex PCR assay. Imported from immuneACCESS, the table was reduced by TCRdb to in-frame sequences with V and J called. These copies leave out some clones; in studies compared against another copy, an unresolved V gene accounts for under half, and the cause of the remainder is not known. The table for this sample lists about 2.2 million clones; just over 90% of them were counted only once. The ten largest clones represent approximately 1.7% of the sample. CD8 naive samples were CD45RO-negative cells positively selected for CCR7, giving a CD45RA+CCR7+ population that excluded TemRA cells. The specimen sequenced was naive CD8+ T cells from PBMCs. According to the study, the label for this sample's cell subset or site signals: CD45RA+CCR7+. These receptors all stem from a man between 18 and 35 years old in good health. Some clones in this sample may be carry-over from other donors' samples.

The chain carries TRBV7-8 and TRBJ2-7, with D perhaps TRBD1 or TRBD2 (5 bases each). The ends were cut back, 5 bases at V and 3 bases at J, with 14 bases in the middle. This CDR3 is 14 amino acids long. Per germline, CDR1 SGHVS and CDR2 FQNEAQ. The CDR3: CASSLRDGRYEQYF. CDR3 nucleotide sequence: TGTGCCAGCAGCCTTAGGGACGGCCGCTACGAGCAGTACTTC.

V gene TRBV7-9 combines with J gene TRBJ1-1; D gene ambiguous. Trimming shortened V by 4 bases and J by 5 bases, and 26 bases separated the two germline ends. From germline, CDR1 is SEHNR and CDR2 FQNEAQ (reference sequence). The CDR3 covers 18 residues. The CDR3 DNA sequence: TGTGCCAGCAGCTACCCCCGACCGGCCCCACTCAACCGGACTGAAGCTTTCTTT. Amino acid sequence: CASSYPRPAPLNRTEAFF.

This chain joins TRBV4-2 and TRBJ2-6; D is unresolved. With 0 bases removed from V and 1 base from J, the gap between germline ends came to 10 bases. The CDR3 has 17 amino acids. Per the germline V gene, CDR1 is LGHNA and CDR2 is YNFKEQ. The CDR3 coding sequence is TGTGCCAGCAGCCAAGATCGCGCCAGTTCTGGGGCCAACGTCCTGACTTTC. Protein: CASSQDRASSGANVLTF.

The chain combines TRBV11-2 with TRBJ2-5; 8 bases are shared with TRBD1. The CDR3 sequence is 12 residues long. The germline V gene has CDR1 SGHAT and CDR2 FQNNGV. The ends lost 6 bases at V and 5 bases at J; junction bases unmatched: 2. CDR3 in amino acids: CASRTGAETQYF. Written as DNA, the CDR3 is TGTGCCAGCAGGACAGGGGCCGAGACCCAGTACTTC.

The V call is TRBV4-1, the J call TRBJ2-1, with 8 bases aligning to TRBD1. CDR1 is MGHRA and CDR2 is YSYEKL in the germline V gene. With 0 bases clipped from V and 5 bases from J, the junction kept 9 bases outside the gene matches. There are 17 residues in the CDR3. For the CDR3, the DNA is TGCGCCAGCAGCCAAGATGGGCAGGGGGCCCACGACAATGAGCAGTTCTTC. It codes for CASSQDGQGAHDNEQFF.

This sequence joins TRBV29-1 and TRBJ2-5; 11 bases line up with TRBD2. The CDR3 contains 14 residues. Germline CDR1 is SQVTM and CDR2 is ANQGSEA. The trim removed 6 bases at V and 4 bases at J, leaving 7 bases unmatched. CDR3 DNA: TGCAGCGTCGGGACTAGCGGCCGCATAGAGACCCAGTACTTC. This sequence encodes CSVGTSGRIETQYF.

The CDR3 DNA is TGTGCCAGCAGACAAAACACCGCGTCCTATTACGAGCAGTACTTC. It encodes CASRQNTASYYEQYF. V is TRBV27 and J is TRBJ2-7; no reliable D call. The CDR3 consists of 15 residues. The V end was cut by 6 bases, the J end by 4 bases, with 19 bases between. Germline CDR1 reads MNHEY; CDR2 reads SMNVEV (reference sequence).

J is TRBJ1-5 and V is TRBV19, with 8 bases fitting TRBD1. This CDR3 is built from 18 residues. The V and J ends lost 5 bases and 0 bases, in that order; junction bases with no gene match: 12. Germline-derived CDR1 and CDR2 are LNHDA and SQIVND (reference sequence). CDR3 bases: TGTGCCAGTAGTGATACCGGGACAGGTGCCTATAGCAATCAGCCCCAGCATTTT. Its translation: CASSDTGTGAYSNQPQHF.

This rearrangement joins TRBV5-1 to TRBJ1-3; 7 nucleotides match TRBD1. Germline loops: CDR1 SGHRS, CDR2 YFSETQ. The V gene end was trimmed by 3 bases and the J gene end by 0 bases; junction bases not matched to a gene: 9. The CDR3 extends over 17 amino acids. CDR3 sequence: CASSWGQIAYSGNTIYF. The CDR3, as DNA: TGCGCCAGCAGCTGGGGACAGATTGCCTACTCTGGAAACACCATATATTTT.

V usage is TRBV5-6 and J usage is TRBJ2-5; 7 bases agree with TRBD1. J was trimmed by 2 bases and V by 4 bases; bases with no gene match: 8. Germline V gene data show CDR1 as SGHDT and CDR2 as YYEEEE. The CDR3 is made up of 15 amino acids. The CDR3 DNA sequence: TGTGCCAGCAGCACCTTCGGGACAGAACAAGAGACCCAGTACTTC. The encoded protein is CASSTFGTEQETQYF. The variable domain in full, completed from reference TRBV5-6 and TRBJ2-5, reads DAGVTQSPTHLIKTRGQQVTLRCSPKSGHDTVSWYQQALGQGPQFIFQYYEEEERQRGNFPDRFSGHQFPNYSSELNVNALLLGDSALYLCASSTFGTEQETQYFGPGTRLLVL.

V and J are TRBV5-6 and TRBJ2-2, with D tentatively TRBD2 (6 bases). This CDR3 comprises 16 residues. Trimming pared 4 bases from V and 1 base from J, leaving 14 bases between. Germline V gene data show CDR1 as SGHDT and CDR2 as YYEEEE. CDR3 nucleotides: TGTGCCAGCAGCCCAGGAGGGTTGAGGAACACCGGGGAGCTGTTTTTT. This sequence encodes CASSPGGLRNTGELFF.

The chain recombines TRBV9 with TRBJ2-5; 8 bases match TRBD1. CDR1 and CDR2 from the germline V gene are SGDLS and YYNGEE. With 7 bases clipped from V and 1 base from J, the junction kept 9 bases outside the gene matches. The CDR3 is 15 residues long. CDR3 DNA sequence: TGTGCCAGCGATGACCCGGGGACAGGCCAAGAGACCCAGTACTTC. It codes for CASDDPGTGQETQYF.

The chain links TRBV4-2 to TRBJ2-7, with D perhaps TRBD1 (6 bases). The CDR3 covers 14 residues. The germline gives CDR1 LGHNA, CDR2 YNFKEQ. The V and J ends lost 1 base and 3 bases respectively, with 10 bases between them. The CDR3 is CASSQGTDHYEQYF. In nucleotides, the CDR3 is TGTGCCAGCAGCCAAGGGACAGACCACTACGAGCAGTACTTC.

This CDR3 is CASSIPETLLDEQFF. DNA for the CDR3: TGTGCCAGTAGTATCCCAGAAACACTCCTCGATGAGCAGTTCTTC. The chain employs TRBV19 and TRBJ2-1, with D uncertain. Germline CDR1 is LNHDA and CDR2 is SQIVND (reference sequence). CDR3 length: 15 amino acids. V dropped 3 bases and J dropped 8 bases, with 17 bases sitting between them.

This chain links TRBV11-2 with TRBJ2-7; TRBD2 matches at 10 bases. This CDR3 has 16 amino acids. Germline V gene lookup returns CDR1 SGHAT and CDR2 FQNNGV. V lost 2 bases to trimming and J lost 6 bases; unmatched junction nucleotides: 10. The DNA of the CDR3 is TGTGCCAGCAGCTTAAACCTAGCGGGAGTTCGCTTCGAGCAGTACTTC. It codes for CASSLNLAGVRFEQYF.

This chain connects TRBV5-1 to TRBJ2-5; a weak D match, TRBD1 (5 bases). The CDR3 is made up of 15 amino acids. Trimming cost V 3 bases and J 4 bases, with 16 bases left between them. Germline values: CDR1 SGHRS, CDR2 YFSETQ. The CDR3 bases are TGCGCCAGCAGCTGGAAGCAGGGAAGAGGAGAGACCCAGTACTTC. Its translation is CASSWKQGRGETQYF.

This rearrangement joins TRBV29-1 to TRBJ2-7; either TRBD1 or TRBD2 may fit D (5 bases each). This CDR3 is 13 amino acids long. The germline V gene has CDR1 SQVTM and CDR2 ANQGSEA. Trimming took off 3 bases at V and 2 bases at J, with 11 bases between the two ends. The CDR3 DNA reads TGCAGCGTTGATACCGGGGACGCCTACGAGCAGTACTTC. Amino acids: CSVDTGDAYEQYF.

Regarding this clone: Other DNA sequences in this specimen translate into the identical CDR3. The chain's CDR3 is CASSLGGDYEQYF. The CDR3 DNA follows: TGTGCCAGCAGTTTAGGAGGCGACTACGAGCAGTACTTC. The V and J genes are TRBV27 and TRBJ2-7; D may be TRBD2 (5 bases). From germline, CDR1 is MNHEY and CDR2 SMNVEV (reference sequence). The CDR3 totals 13 residues. Trimming stripped 2 bases from V and 3 bases from J, with 8 bases between.

The chain uses TRBV9 and TRBJ1-2; D is unclear. Germline CDR1 and CDR2: SGDLS and YYNGEE. Trimming pared 4 bases from V and 4 bases from J, leaving 11 bases between. The CDR3 has 13 amino acids. In nucleotides, the CDR3 is TGTGCCAGCAGCCCCGGGCGCCCCTATGGCTACACCTTC. Translating it yields CASSPGRPYGYTF.

The chain couples TRBV7-3 to TRBJ2-1, with a tentative D call TRBD1 (5 bases). Germline CDR1 SGHTA, CDR2 FQGTGA. CDR3 length: 13 amino acids. The germline V and J ends were trimmed by 6 bases and 5 bases, with 11 bases remaining between them. The CDR3, as DNA: TGTGCCAGCAGTCTAGGGGCCCACAATGAGCAGTTCTTC. Translation gives CASSLGAHNEQFF.

This chain connects TRBV10-3 to TRBJ1-2; perhaps TRBD1 as D (6 bases). V was shortened by 4 bases and J by 8 bases, with 14 bases between the two germline ends. The CDR3 sequence is 13 residues long. Germline CDR1 is ENHRY and CDR2 is SYGVKD. The CDR3 is CAISVPGAGGYTF. The CDR3 DNA reads as TGTGCCATCAGTGTACCGGGGGCTGGGGGCTACACCTTC.

The CDR3 loop reads CASSHSGGVQETQYF. In DNA, the CDR3 is TGTGCCAGCAGTCATAGCGGGGGGGTACAAGAGACCCAGTACTTC. The rearrangement uses TRBV6-1 and TRBJ2-5; 11 bases line up with TRBD2. The germline V gene has CDR1 MNHNS and CDR2 SASEGT. The CDR3 is made up of 15 amino acids. V dropped 5 bases and J dropped 2; count of bases not matched to a gene: 4.

The chain combines TRBV4-2 with TRBJ1-4, with TRBD1 as a possible D gene (6 bases). V was cut by 4 bases and J by 4 bases, with 10 bases left in between. Per the germline V gene, CDR1 is LGHNA and CDR2 is YNFKEQ. The CDR3 runs 14 residues. CDR3: CASSLGGFNEKLFF. The CDR3 DNA reads TGTGCCAGCAGCCTAGGGGGGTTTAATGAAAAACTGTTTTTT.

V is TRBV7-9 and J is TRBJ2-4; 9 nucleotides align to TRBD1. CDR3 length: 16 residues. V was clipped by 4 bases and J by 5 bases; unmatched bases: 9. Germline V gene lookup returns CDR1 SEHNR and CDR2 FQNEAQ (reference sequence). CDR3 coding DNA: TGTGCCAGCAGCTCCTCGGGGACAGGGTATGAAAACATTCAGTACTTC. Translating gives CASSSSGTGYENIQYF. Full variable domain (remainder filled in from reference TRBV7-9 and TRBJ2-4): DTGVSQNPRHKITKRGQNVTFRCDPISEHNRLYWYRQTLGQGPEFLTYFQNEAQLEKSRLLSDRFSAERPKGSFSTLEIQRTEQGDSAMYLCASSSSGTGYENIQYFGAGTRLSVL.

This sequence joins TRBV30 and TRBJ2-3, with D perhaps TRBD1 (5 bases). This CDR3 comprises 16 residues. Trimming took 3 bases from V and 0 from J, leaving 16 bases between them. CDR1 is GTSNPN, CDR2 SVGIG, per germline (reference sequence). The CDR3 sequence is CAWRHPRGTSTDTQYF. The CDR3 nucleotides read TGTGCCTGGAGACACCCTAGGGGAACTAGCACAGATACGCAGTATTTT.

The chain couples TRBV6-5 to TRBJ1-2; TRBD1 matches 11 bases. The CDR3 sequence is 15 residues long. V lost 5 bases and J lost 4; bases outside the gene matches: 6. CDR1 and CDR2 from the germline V gene are MNHEY and SVGAGI. For the CDR3, the DNA is TGTGCCAGCAGTCTTAGGACAGGGGGCTTCTATGGCTACACCTTC. Translation gives CASSLRTGGFYGYTF.

Points on this clone: The same CDR3 also results from other DNA sequences found in this sample. The chain combines TRBV10-3 with TRBJ2-7, with TRBD2 as a possible D gene (5 bases). This CDR3 has 11 residues. With 9 bases removed from V and 3 bases from J, the gap between germline ends came to 9 bases. Germline CDR1 reads ENHRY; CDR2 reads SYGVKD. The CDR3 loop reads CAISSGYEQYF. Here the CDR3 DNA reads TGTGCCATAAGCAGCGGCTACGAGCAGTACTTC.